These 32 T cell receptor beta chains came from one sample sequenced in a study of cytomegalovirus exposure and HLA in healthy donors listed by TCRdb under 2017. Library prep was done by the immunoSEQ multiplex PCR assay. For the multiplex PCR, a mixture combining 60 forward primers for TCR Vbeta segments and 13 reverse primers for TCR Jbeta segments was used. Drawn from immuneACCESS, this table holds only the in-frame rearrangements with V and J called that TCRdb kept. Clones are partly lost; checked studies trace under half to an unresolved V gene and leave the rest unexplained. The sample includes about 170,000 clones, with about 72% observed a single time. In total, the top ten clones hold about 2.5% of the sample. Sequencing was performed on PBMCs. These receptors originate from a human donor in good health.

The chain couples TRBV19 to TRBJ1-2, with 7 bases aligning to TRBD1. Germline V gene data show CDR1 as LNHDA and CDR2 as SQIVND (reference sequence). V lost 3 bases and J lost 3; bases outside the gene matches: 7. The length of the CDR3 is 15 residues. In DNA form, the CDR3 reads TGTGCCAGTAGTATGTCGAGGGGGCGCGACTATGGCTACACCTTC. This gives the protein CASSMSRGRDYGYTF.

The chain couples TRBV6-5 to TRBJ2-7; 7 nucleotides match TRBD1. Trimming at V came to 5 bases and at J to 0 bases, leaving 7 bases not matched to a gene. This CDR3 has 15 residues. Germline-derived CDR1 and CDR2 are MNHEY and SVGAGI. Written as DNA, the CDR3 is TGTGCCAGCAGTCAGACCCGGGACAGCTCCTACGAGCAGTACTTC. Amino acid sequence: CASSQTRDSSYEQYF.

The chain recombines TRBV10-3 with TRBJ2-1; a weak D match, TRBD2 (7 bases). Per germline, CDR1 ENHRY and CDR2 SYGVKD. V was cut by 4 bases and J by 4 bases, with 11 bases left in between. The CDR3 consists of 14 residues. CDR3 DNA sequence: TGTGCCATCAGTGGCGGGGGCGGATACAATGAGCAGTTCTTC. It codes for CAISGGGGYNEQFF.

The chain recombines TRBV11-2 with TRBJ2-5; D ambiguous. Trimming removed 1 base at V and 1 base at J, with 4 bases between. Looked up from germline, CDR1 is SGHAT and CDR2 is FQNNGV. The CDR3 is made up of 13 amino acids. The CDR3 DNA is TGTGCCAGCAGCTTAGGGGCCCAAGAGACCCAGTACTTC. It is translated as CASSLGAQETQYF.

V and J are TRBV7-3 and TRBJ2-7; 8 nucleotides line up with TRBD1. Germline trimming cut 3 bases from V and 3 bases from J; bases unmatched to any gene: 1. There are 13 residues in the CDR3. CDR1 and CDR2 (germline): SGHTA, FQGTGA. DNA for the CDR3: TGTGCCAGCAGCTTTGGGACAGGCTACGAGCAGTACTTC. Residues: CASSFGTGYEQYF.

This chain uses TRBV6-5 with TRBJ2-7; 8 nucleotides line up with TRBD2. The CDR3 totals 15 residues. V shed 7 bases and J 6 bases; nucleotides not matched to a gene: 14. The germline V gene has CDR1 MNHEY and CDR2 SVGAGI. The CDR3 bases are TGTGCCAGCACTACAAGGGCGGGGGGCCTAACCGAGCAGTACTTC. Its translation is CASTTRAGGLTEQYF.

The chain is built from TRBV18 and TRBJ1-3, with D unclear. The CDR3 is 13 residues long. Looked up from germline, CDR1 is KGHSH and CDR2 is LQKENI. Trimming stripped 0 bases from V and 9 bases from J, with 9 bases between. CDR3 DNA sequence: TGTGCCAGCTCACCACCCCGGGAGTTCACCATATATTTT. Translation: CASSPPREFTIYF.

CDR3 bases: TGCGCCAGCAGCCACAGCCTAGCGGGGGTAAACACCGGGGAGCTGTTTTTT. Translating gives CASSHSLAGVNTGELFF. This chain joins TRBV4-1 and TRBJ2-2; 10 bases fit TRBD2. Unmatched junction bases numbered 6, after V lost 3 bases and J lost 2 bases. The CDR3 spans 17 residues. Germline CDR1 and CDR2: MGHRA and YSYEKL.

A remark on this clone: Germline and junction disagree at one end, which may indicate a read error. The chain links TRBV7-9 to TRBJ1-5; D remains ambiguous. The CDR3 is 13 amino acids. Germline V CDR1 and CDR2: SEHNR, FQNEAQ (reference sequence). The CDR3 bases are TGTTCCAGCAGCTTAACTGACATCAAGCCCCAGCATTTT. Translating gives CSSSLTDIKPQHF. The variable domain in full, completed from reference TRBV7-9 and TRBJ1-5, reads DTGVSQNPRHKITKRGQNVTFRCDPISEHNRLYWYRQTLGQGPEFLTYFQNEAQLEKSRLLSDRFSAERPKGSFSTLEIQRTEQGDSAMYLCSSSLTDIKPQHFGDGTRLSIL.

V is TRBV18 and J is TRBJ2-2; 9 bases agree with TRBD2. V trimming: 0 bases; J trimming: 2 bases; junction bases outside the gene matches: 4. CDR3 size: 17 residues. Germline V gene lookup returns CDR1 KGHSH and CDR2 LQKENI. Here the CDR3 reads CASSPPSGRLNTGELFF. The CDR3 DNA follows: TGTGCCAGCTCACCACCTAGCGGGAGATTAAACACCGGGGAGCTGTTTTTT.

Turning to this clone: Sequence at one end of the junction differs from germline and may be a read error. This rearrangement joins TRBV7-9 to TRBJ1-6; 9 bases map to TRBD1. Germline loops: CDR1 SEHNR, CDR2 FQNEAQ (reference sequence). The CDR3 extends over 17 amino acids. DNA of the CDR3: TGTTCCAGCAGCCTGCCGGGACAGGGTTTTAGGAATTCACCCCTCCACTTT. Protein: CSSSLPGQGFRNSPLHF.

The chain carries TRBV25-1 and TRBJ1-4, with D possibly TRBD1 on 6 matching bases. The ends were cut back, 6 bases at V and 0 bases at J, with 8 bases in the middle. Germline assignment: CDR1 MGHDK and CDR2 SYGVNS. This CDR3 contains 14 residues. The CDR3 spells CASSEGATNEKLFF. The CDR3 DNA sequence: TGTGCCAGCAGCGAGGGGGCAACTAATGAAAAACTGTTTTTT.

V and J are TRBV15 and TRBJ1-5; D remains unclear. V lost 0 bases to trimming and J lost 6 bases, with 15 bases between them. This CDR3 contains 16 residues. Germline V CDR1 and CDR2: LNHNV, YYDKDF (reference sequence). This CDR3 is CATSREGPGRLQPQHF. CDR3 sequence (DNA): TGTGCCACCAGCAGAGAAGGGCCCGGGAGACTTCAGCCCCAGCATTTT.

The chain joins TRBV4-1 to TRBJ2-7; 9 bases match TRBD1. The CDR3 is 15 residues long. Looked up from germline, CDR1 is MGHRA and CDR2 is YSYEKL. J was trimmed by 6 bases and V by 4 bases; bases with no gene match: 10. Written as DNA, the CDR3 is TGCGCCAGCAGCCTCCCGGGACAGGGTTTCGGCGAGCAGTACTTC. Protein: CASSLPGQGFGEQYF.

CDR3 sequence reads: CASSLPRAGGSYEQYF. The CDR3 region has the DNA TGTGCCAGCAGCCTCCCAAGGGCCGGGGGCTCCTACGAGCAGTACTTC. The genes are TRBV21-1 and TRBJ2-7; the DNA was not used to check the table's D call, TRBD2. TRBV21-1 is a known pseudogene. The length of the CDR3 is 16 residues.

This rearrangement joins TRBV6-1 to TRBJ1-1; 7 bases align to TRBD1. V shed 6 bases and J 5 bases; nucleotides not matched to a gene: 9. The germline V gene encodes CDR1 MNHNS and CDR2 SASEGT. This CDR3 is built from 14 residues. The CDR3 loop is CASRIEQGWTEAFF. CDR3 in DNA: TGTGCCAGCAGGATTGAACAGGGGTGGACTGAAGCTTTCTTT.

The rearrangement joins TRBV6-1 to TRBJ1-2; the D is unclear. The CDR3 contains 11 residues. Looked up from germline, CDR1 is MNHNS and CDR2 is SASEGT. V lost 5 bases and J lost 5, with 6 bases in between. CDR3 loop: CASSLLYGYTF. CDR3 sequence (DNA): TGTGCCAGCAGTTTACTATATGGCTACACCTTC.

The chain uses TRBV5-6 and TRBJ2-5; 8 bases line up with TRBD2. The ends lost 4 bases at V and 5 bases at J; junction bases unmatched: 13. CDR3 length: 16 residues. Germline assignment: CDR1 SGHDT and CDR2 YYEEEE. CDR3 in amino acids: CASSRPGTSPGETQYF. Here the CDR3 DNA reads TGTGCCAGCAGCCGTCCCGGGACTAGTCCGGGGGAGACCCAGTACTTC.

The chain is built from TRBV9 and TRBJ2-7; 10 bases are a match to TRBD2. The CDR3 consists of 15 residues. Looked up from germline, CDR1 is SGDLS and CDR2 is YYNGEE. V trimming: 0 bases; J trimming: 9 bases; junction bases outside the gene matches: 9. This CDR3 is CASSVGASGGMVQYF. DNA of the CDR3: TGTGCCAGCAGCGTAGGGGCTAGCGGGGGTATGGTGCAGTACTTC. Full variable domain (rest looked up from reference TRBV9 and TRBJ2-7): DSGVTQTPKHLITATGQRVTLRCSPRSGDLSVYWYQQSLDQGLQFLIQYYNGEERAKGNILERFSAQQFPDLHSELNLSSLELGDSALYFCASSVGASGGMVQYFGPGTRLTVT.

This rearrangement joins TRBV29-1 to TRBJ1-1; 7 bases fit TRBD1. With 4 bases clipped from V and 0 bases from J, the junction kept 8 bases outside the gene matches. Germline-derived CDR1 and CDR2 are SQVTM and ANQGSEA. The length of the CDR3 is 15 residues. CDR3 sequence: CSVGTGYLVNTEAFF. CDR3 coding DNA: TGCAGCGTTGGGACAGGCTACCTTGTGAACACTGAAGCTTTCTTT.

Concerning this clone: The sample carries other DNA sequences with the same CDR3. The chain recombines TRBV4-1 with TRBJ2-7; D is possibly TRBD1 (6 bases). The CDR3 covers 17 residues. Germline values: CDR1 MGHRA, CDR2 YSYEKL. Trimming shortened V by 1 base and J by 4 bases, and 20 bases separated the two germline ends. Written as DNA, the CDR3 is TGCGCCAGCAGCCAAGCTCTACAGGGAAAAAGTTGGTACGAGCAGTACTTC. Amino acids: CASSQALQGKSWYEQYF.

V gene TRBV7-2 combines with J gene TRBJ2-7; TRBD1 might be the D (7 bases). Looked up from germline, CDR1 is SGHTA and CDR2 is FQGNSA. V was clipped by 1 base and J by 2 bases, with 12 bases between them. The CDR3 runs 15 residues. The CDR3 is CASSLGPGGTYEQYF. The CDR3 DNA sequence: TGTGCCAGCAGCTTAGGCCCAGGGGGGACCTACGAGCAGTACTTC.

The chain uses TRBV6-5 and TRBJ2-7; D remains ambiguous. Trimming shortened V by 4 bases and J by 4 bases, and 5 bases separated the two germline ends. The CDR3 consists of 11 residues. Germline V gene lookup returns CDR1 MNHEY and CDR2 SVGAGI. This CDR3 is CASSSRYEQYF. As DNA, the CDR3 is TGTGCCAGCAGTTCGAGATACGAGCAGTACTTC.

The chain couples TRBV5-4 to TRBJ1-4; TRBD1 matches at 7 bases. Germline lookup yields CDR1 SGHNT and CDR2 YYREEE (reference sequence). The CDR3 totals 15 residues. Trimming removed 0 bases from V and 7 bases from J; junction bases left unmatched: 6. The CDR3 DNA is TGTGCCAGCAGCTTGGCCCCAGGGGGTGCTGAAAAACTGTTTTTT. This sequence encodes CASSLAPGGAEKLFF. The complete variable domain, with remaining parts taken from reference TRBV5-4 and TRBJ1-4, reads ETGVTQSPTHLIKTRGQQVTLRCSSQSGHNTVSWYQQALGQGPQFIFQYYREEENGRGNFPPRFSGLQFPNYSSELNVNALELDDSALYLCASSLAPGGAEKLFFGSGTQLSVL.

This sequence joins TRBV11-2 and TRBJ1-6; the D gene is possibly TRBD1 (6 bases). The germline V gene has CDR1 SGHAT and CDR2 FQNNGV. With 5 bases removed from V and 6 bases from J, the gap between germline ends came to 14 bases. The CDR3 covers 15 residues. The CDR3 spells CASSLRGGANSPLHF. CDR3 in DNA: TGTGCCAGCAGCCTCAGGGGAGGGGCTAATTCACCCCTCCACTTT.

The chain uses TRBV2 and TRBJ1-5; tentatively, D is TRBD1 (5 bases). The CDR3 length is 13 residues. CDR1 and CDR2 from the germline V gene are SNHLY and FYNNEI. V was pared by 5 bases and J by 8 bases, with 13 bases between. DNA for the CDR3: TGTGCCAGCAGTCTCGGGGGGTCGGAGCCCCAGCATTTT. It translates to CASSLGGSEPQHF.

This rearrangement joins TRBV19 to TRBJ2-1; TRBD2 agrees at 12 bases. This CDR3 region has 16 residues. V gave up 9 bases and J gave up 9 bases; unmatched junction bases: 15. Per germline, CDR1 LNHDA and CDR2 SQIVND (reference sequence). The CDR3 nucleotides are TGTGCCAGAGATCCGGGGCTAGCGGGGGGGCCGGGTGAGCAGTTCTTC. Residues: CARDPGLAGGPGEQFF.

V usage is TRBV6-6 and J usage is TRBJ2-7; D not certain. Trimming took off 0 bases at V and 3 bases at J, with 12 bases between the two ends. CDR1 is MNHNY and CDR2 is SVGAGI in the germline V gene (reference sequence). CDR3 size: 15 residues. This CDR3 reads CASSYSIDSSYEQYF. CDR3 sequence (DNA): TGTGCCAGCAGTTACTCGATCGACTCGAGCTACGAGCAGTACTTC.

DNA for the CDR3: TGTGCCAGCAGCCCAGAGGGCAGGTTCCGGGGGGATGAGCAGTTCTTC. This codes for CASSPEGRFRGDEQFF. This chain joins TRBV14 and TRBJ2-1, with 7 bases fitting TRBD2. The junction had 14 bases not matched to a gene; V was cut back by 4 bases and J by 8 bases. The CDR3 sequence is 16 residues long. Germline CDR1 reads SGHDN; CDR2 reads FVKESK.

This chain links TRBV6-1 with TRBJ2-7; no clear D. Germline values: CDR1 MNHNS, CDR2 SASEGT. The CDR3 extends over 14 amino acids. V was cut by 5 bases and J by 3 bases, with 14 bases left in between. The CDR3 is CASSYHSTYYEQYF. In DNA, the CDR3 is TGTGCCAGCAGTTATCATTCAACTTACTACGAGCAGTACTTC.

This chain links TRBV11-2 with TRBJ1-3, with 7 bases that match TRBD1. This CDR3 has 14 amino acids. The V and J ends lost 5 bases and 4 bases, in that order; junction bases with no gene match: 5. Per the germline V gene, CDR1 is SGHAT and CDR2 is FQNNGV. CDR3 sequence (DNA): TGTGCCAGCAGCGCCAGCAGGGGGGGAAACACCATATATTTT. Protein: CASSASRGGNTIYF. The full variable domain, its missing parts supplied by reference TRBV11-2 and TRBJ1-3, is EAGVAQSPRYKIIEKRQSVAFWCNPISGHATLYWYQQILGQGPKLLIQFQNNGVVDDSQLPKDRFSAERLKGVDSTLKIQPAKLEDSAVYLCASSASRGGNTIYFGEGSWLTVV.

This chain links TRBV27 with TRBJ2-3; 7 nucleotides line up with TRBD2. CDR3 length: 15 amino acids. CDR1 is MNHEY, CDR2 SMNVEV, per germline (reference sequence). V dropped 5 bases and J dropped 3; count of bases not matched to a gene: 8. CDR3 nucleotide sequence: TGTGCCAGCAGTCCTGGGGACTATACTACAGATACGCAGTATTTT. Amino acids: CASSPGDYTTDTQYF.